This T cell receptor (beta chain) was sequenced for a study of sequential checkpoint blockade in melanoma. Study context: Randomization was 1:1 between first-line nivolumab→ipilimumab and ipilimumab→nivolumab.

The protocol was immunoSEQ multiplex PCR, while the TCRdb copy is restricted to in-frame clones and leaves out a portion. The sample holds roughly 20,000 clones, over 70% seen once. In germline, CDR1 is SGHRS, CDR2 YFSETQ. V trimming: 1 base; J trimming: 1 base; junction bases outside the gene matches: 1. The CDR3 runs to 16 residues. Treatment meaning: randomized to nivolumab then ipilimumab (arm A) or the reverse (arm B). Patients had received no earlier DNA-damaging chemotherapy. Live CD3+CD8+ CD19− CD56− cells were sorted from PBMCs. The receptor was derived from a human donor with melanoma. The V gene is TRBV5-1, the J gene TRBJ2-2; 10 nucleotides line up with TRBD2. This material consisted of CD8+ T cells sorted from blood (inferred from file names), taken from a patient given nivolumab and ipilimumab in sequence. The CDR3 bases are TGCGCCAGCAGCTTGAGACTAGCGGGGAACACCGGGGAGCTGTTTTTT. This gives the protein CASSLRLAGNTGELFF.